This T cell receptor beta chain was captured by sequencing in a study of T cells in Graves' hyperthyroidism and ophthalmopathy. The patients, who ranged from 18 to 65 in age, presented with newly diagnosed hyperthyroidism lasting under 2 months. CDR3 size: 16 residues. J was trimmed by 0 bases and V by 4 bases; bases with no gene match: 4. The germline V gene has CDR1 WNHNN and CDR2 SYGVQD (reference sequence). This clonotype came up many times. RNA transcripts served as the template for amplifying TCR beta CDR3 regions. HTBI primers drove first-round RT-PCR of the TCR CDR3. From the multiplex PCR reads, TCRdb called clonotypes with MiXCR, one entry per CDR3 protein. Of around 720,000 distinct CDR3 sequences detected, 35% appear once; the ten largest clones hold around 29%.

The sequenced sample was blood. The receptor was derived from a woman in her thirties or forties with Graves' hyperthyroidism. The rearrangement joins TRBV10-1 to TRBJ2-2; 8 nucleotides line up with TRBD2. This CDR3 reads CASSVIAGTNTGELFF. DNA for the CDR3: TGCGCCAGCAGTGTTATAGCGGGGACGAACACCGGGGAGCTGTTTTTT.